This entry lists 17 T cell receptor beta chains sequenced from one sample in a study of blood T cells in healthy people across ages. Sample-barcoded 5' priming and a J-beta primer mix drove a second PCR of roughly 7 to 11 cycles. TCRdb reprocessed the 5' RACE reads with MiXCR, giving one entry per CDR3 protein. The table lists under 1,100,000 distinct CDR3 sequences, roughly 24% of them singletons. The sample was also reused in another study, on T cells of mothers and their children.

Source material: blood. These receptors all stem from a girl aged 2-9 years in good health.

The chain joins TRBV7-9 to TRBJ2-1; D ambiguous. Trimming took off 5 bases at V and 4 bases at J, with 12 bases between the two ends. The CDR3 has 14 residues. The germline CDR1 and CDR2 sequences are SEHNR and FQNEAQ (reference sequence). DNA for the CDR3: TGTGCCAGCAGCACCTTGGATGTTTACAATGAGCAGTTCTTC. Translating gives CASSTLDVYNEQFF.

The chain links TRBV10-1 to TRBJ2-2, with D unclear. Germline V gives CDR1 WNHNN, CDR2 SYGVQD (reference sequence). V lost 7 bases, J lost 6 bases, and 15 bases lay in between. CDR3 size: 14 residues. The CDR3, as DNA: TGCGCCAGCAAACACAACTCTACCGCCGGGGAGCTGTTTTTT. It translates to CASKHNSTAGELFF.

This clonotype was counted only a few times. The genes are TRBV12-3 or TRBV12-4 and TRBJ1-2; D may be TRBD1 (5 bases). The CDR3 is 11 residues long. The V and J ends lost 5 bases and 12 bases respectively, with 13 bases between them. Written as DNA, the CDR3 is TGTGCCAGCAGTCCCACCCAGGGCAACACCTTC. It is translated as CASSPTQGNTF.

This clonotype was picked up a small number of times. The chain carries TRBV9 and TRBJ2-5; D not certain. The J call is in doubt because the DNA end fits TRBJ2-1 better. The CDR3 consists of 12 residues. Germline V CDR1 and CDR2: SGDLS, YYNGEE. This CDR3 is CASSVEYNEQFF. In nucleotides, the CDR3 is TGTGCCAGCAGCGTGGAATACAATGAGCAGTTCTTC.

This chain uses TRBV2 with TRBJ2-5, with TRBD2 matching over 8 bases. V trimming: 0 bases; J trimming: 1 base; junction bases outside the gene matches: 4. In germline, CDR1 is SNHLY, CDR2 FYNNEI. The CDR3 extends over 16 amino acids. CDR3 in amino acids: CASSEAAGGVQETQYF. CDR3 nucleotides: TGTGCCAGCAGTGAAGCGGCGGGAGGAGTCCAAGAGACCCAGTACTTC. The full variable domain, in which reference TRBV2 and TRBJ2-5 provide the parts outside the CDR3, is EPEVTQTPSHQVTQMGQEVILRCVPISNHLYFYWYRQILGQKVEFLVSFYNNEISEKSEIFDDQFSVERPDGSNFTLKIRSTKLEDSAMYFCASSEAAGGVQETQYFGPGTRLLVL.

The chain recombines TRBV5-1 with TRBJ1-2; no firm D call. Deletions cut 4 bases from V and 0 bases from J, with 28 bases between. The CDR3 loop spans 20 amino acids. Germline CDR1 reads SGHRS; CDR2 reads YFSETQ. The CDR3 sequence is CASSQSLRSRAVEANYGYTF. CDR3 DNA sequence: TGCGCCAGCAGCCAATCGCTCCGATCTCGGGCGGTTGAAGCTAACTATGGCTACACCTTC.

The V and J genes are TRBV2 and TRBJ1-1; D is unresolved. The germline V gene has CDR1 SNHLY and CDR2 FYNNEI. Trimming stripped 6 bases from V and 13 bases from J, with 9 bases between. The CDR3 contains 9 residues. CDR3 in amino acids: CASSGRGFF. In nucleotides, the CDR3 is TGTGCCAGCAGCGGTAGAGGTTTCTTT.

The chain is built from TRBV2 and TRBJ2-3, with 9 bases matching TRBD1. The CDR3 spans 15 residues. Germline V gene lookup returns CDR1 SNHLY and CDR2 FYNNEI. Germline trimming cut 1 base from V and 4 bases from J; bases unmatched to any gene: 3. The CDR3 sequence is CASSEGTGDPDTQYF. The DNA of the CDR3 is TGTGCCAGCAGTGAAGGGACAGGGGATCCAGATACGCAGTATTTT.

This clonotype was found a few times. The J gene is TRBJ2-1, the V gene TRBV2; 13 bases are a match to TRBD2. This CDR3 is 14 amino acids long. The germline V gene encodes CDR1 SNHLY and CDR2 FYNNEI. Trimming at V came to 9 bases and at J to 8 bases, leaving 7 bases not matched to a gene. The CDR3 loop reads CASSGLAGAYEQFF. CDR3 coding DNA: TGTGCCAGTTCTGGACTAGCGGGAGCCTATGAGCAGTTCTTC.

V and J are TRBV20-1 and TRBJ2-1, with 8 bases aligning to TRBD1. J was trimmed by 3 bases and V by 7 bases; bases with no gene match: 5. The length of the CDR3 is 13 residues. Germline CDR1 DFQATT, CDR2 SNEGSKA (reference sequence). CDR3 amino acids: CSGPGQGYNEQFF. The DNA of the CDR3 is TGCAGTGGCCCAGGACAGGGCTACAATGAGCAGTTCTTC.

This clonotype appeared a few times. The chain has TRBV7-3 and TRBJ2-5, with D perhaps TRBD1 (5 bases). Germline CDR1 is SGHTA and CDR2 is FQGTGA. The CDR3 is made up of 13 amino acids. Trimming removed 0 bases from V and 3 bases from J, with 5 bases in between. The CDR3 sequence is CASSLTTEETQYF. CDR3 nucleotides: TGTGCCAGCAGCTTAACGACAGAAGAGACCCAGTACTTC.

This clonotype was detected only a few times. J is TRBJ2-3 and V is TRBV29-1; D gene ambiguous. This CDR3 is built from 14 residues. Germline loops: CDR1 SQVTM, CDR2 ANQGSEA. V was cut by 6 bases and J by 3 bases, with 16 bases left in between. The CDR3 DNA is TGCAGCGTAAGACAACCTAAGTTTACAGATACGCAGTATTTT. Translation gives CSVRQPKFTDTQYF.

The table lists this clonotype with a few counts. Here the CDR3 DNA reads TGTGCCAGCAGTTTCTGGGAGGGGAAGGATGAGCAGTTCTTC. It is translated as CASSFWEGKDEQFF. This chain joins TRBV12-3 or TRBV12-4 and TRBJ2-1; 7 bases are shared with TRBD2. The CDR3 has 14 residues. With 3 bases clipped from V and 8 bases from J, the junction kept 7 bases outside the gene matches.

Only a few counts were recorded for this clonotype. The chain combines TRBV7-2 with TRBJ1-1; D unresolved. Germline V gives CDR1 SGHTA, CDR2 FQGNSA. The CDR3 has 13 amino acids. V was cut by 1 base and J by 7 bases, with 10 bases left in between. The CDR3 DNA follows: TGTGCCAGCAGCTTAGTCGGGCAGATTGAAGCTTTCTTT. This gives the protein CASSLVGQIEAFF.

This clonotype was seen only a few times. The CDR3 DNA is TGTGCCACTTGGACTCAAGAGGAGACCCAGTACTTC. This translates into CATWTQEETQYF. This chain uses TRBV15 with TRBJ2-5; TRBD2 is a possible D gene (5 bases). Trimming pared 9 bases from V and 5 bases from J, leaving 13 bases between. The CDR3 extends over 12 amino acids. Germline V CDR1 and CDR2: LNHNV, YYDKDF (reference sequence). The complete variable domain, with remaining parts taken from reference TRBV15 and TRBJ2-5, reads DAMVIQNPRYQVTQFGKPVTLSCSQTLNHNVMYWYQQKSSQAPKLLFHYYDKDFNNEADTPDNFQSRRPNTSFCFLDIRSPGLGDTAMYLCATWTQEETQYFGPGTRLLVL.

This clonotype was detected only a few times. The rearrangement joins TRBV10-3 to TRBJ2-5; no clear D gene. Per the germline V gene, CDR1 is ENHRY and CDR2 is SYGVKD. The CDR3 consists of 16 residues. Trimming removed 2 bases from V and 4 bases from J, with 17 bases in between. This CDR3 reads CAISERALGPRETQYF. In nucleotides, the CDR3 is TGTGCCATCAGTGAGAGGGCTTTAGGGCCCAGAGAGACCCAGTACTTC.

V gene TRBV5-1 combines with J gene TRBJ2-5, with TRBD2 as a possible D gene (5 bases). The J call may be in error: the DNA end matches TRBJ2-7 better. The germline V gene has CDR1 SGHRS and CDR2 YFSETQ. The CDR3 sequence is 16 residues long. CDR3 nucleotides: TGCGCCAGCAGCTCGGACCGGACGGGGAAGGACTACGAGCAGTACTTC. Translating it yields CASSSDRTGKDYEQYF.